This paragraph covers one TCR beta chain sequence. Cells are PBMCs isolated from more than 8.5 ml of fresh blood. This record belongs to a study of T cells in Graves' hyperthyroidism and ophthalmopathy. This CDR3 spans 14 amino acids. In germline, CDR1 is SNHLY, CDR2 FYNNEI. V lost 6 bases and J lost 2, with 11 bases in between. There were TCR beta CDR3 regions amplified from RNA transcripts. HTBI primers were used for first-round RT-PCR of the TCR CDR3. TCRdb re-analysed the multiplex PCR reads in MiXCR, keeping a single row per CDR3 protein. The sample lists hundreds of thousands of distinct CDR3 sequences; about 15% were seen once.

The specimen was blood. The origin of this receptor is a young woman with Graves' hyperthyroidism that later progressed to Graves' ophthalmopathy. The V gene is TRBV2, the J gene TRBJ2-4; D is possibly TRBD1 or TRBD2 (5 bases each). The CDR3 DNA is TGTGCCAGCAGAGAGACGGGACCCAAAAACATTCAGTACTTC. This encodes CASRETGPKNIQYF.